This T cell receptor (beta chain) originates from a study of T cells in Graves' hyperthyroidism and ophthalmopathy. Regarding the study as a whole: For ophthalmopathy, model prediction preceded onset by a median 6.5 months.

TCR beta CDR3 sequences were amplified from RNA transcripts. A first-round RT-PCR of the TCR CDR3 used the HTBI primer set. MiXCR, applied by TCRdb to the multiplex PCR reads, yields one record per CDR3 protein. The data show about 640,000 distinct CDR3 sequences, roughly 20% seen once. A NOSPECS grade of at least 4, a Clinical Activity Score of at least 3 and duration under 3 months were recorded in ophthalmopathy patients. A patient was excluded if there was uncontrolled infection, other autoimmune disease, pregnancy or lactation. Fresh 10 ml peripheral blood yielded PBMCs. This clonotype was seen ten or more times. Its antigen is unknown. Germline-derived CDR1 and CDR2 are DFQATT and SNEGSKA (reference sequence). V shed 3 bases, J shed 0 bases, and the junction held 6 bases outside the gene matches. This CDR3 is built from 17 residues.

This clonotype originated in a man aged 30-40 years with Graves' ophthalmopathy. The V and J genes are TRBV20-1 and TRBJ2-1; TRBD2 matches 12 bases. Specimen: blood. The CDR3 protein is CSASLLAGGLSYNEQFF. The CDR3 nucleotides read TGCAGTGCTAGCTTGCTAGCGGGGGGGCTCTCCTACAATGAGCAGTTCTTC.